The next 25 T cell receptor beta chains were all read from a single sample in a study of Graves' ophthalmopathy and Graves' hyperthyroidism. The TCR beta CDR3 regions underwent amplification from RNA transcripts. After a first-round RT-PCR with HTBI primers, a second-round multiplex PCR was run. TCRdb used MiXCR to reprocess the multiplex PCR reads, holding one entry per CDR3 protein. The data hold 300,000 to 400,000 distinct CDR3 sequences, with approximately 18% observed a single time. Sequencing was carried out using peripheral blood. These receptors originate from an adult woman with stable Graves' hyperthyroidism.

The genes are TRBV18 and TRBJ2-7; TRBD1 matches at 7 bases. Germline CDR1 is KGHSH and CDR2 is LQKENI. The V and J ends lost 3 bases and 7 bases, in that order; junction bases with no gene match: 12. The CDR3 consists of 15 residues. DNA of the CDR3: TGTGCCAGCTCACCGTTAACGGGACAGTCTACGGAGCAGTACTTC. Translating it yields CASSPLTGQSTEQYF.

This clonotype has only a few counts. The gene calls are TRBV4-1 and TRBJ1-2; 8 positions agree with TRBD1. Germline trimming cut 0 bases from V and 8 bases from J; bases unmatched to any gene: 17. The germline CDR1 and CDR2 sequences are MGHRA and YSYEKL. The CDR3 has 18 residues. Here the CDR3 DNA reads TGCGCCAGCAGCCAAGATCGCCCAGGGGGCAGTGTGTTTGGCGGCTACACCTTC. It specifies CASSQDRPGGSVFGGYTF.

This clonotype was recorded many times. The V call is TRBV2, the J call TRBJ1-5, with 9 positions matching TRBD1. Germline values: CDR1 SNHLY, CDR2 FYNNEI. Germline trimming cut 7 bases from V and 5 bases from J; bases unmatched to any gene: 6. The CDR3 totals 14 residues. The CDR3 loop reads CASTQDRGYQPQHF. Here the CDR3 DNA reads TGTGCCAGCACCCAGGACAGGGGTTATCAGCCCCAGCATTTT.

This clonotype came up many times. The chain joins TRBV6-1 to TRBJ1-6; no definite D call. CDR3 length equals 14 residues. Per germline, CDR1 MNHNS and CDR2 SASEGT. Trimming left V 5 bases short and J 0 bases short, with 5 bases between. Here the CDR3 DNA reads TGTGCCAGCAGTAAGAGCTCCTATAATTCACCCCTCCACTTT. Protein sequence: CASSKSSYNSPLHF.

V is TRBV7-2 and J is TRBJ2-5; D possibly corresponds to TRBD2 (5 bases). The V gene's germline CDR1 is SGHTA and CDR2 FQGNSA. V was clipped by 1 base and J by 7 bases, with 13 bases between them. CDR3 size: 14 residues. CDR3 residues: CASSLDAGVATQYF. CDR3 DNA: TGTGCCAGCAGCTTAGATGCCGGGGTTGCGACCCAGTACTTC.

The table lists this clonotype with many counts. The chain has TRBV5-1 and TRBJ1-5; D is unresolved. Germline CDR1 reads SGHRS; CDR2 reads YFSETQ. The length of the CDR3 is 14 residues. V lost 2 bases and J lost 3, with 9 bases in between. In nucleotides, the CDR3 is TGCGCCAGCAGCTTTGACGGTAACAATCAGCCCCAGCATTTT. This gives the protein CASSFDGNNQPQHF. Combining the CDR3 with reference TRBV5-1 and TRBJ1-5 gives the whole variable domain KAGVTQTPRYLIKTRGQQVTLSCSPISGHRSVSWYQQTPGQGLQFLFEYFSETQRNKGNFPGRFSGRQFSNSRSEMNVSTLELGDSALYLCASSFDGNNQPQHFGDGTRLSIL.

This clonotype was counted ten times or more. The chain recombines TRBV19 with TRBJ2-7; 9 bases are shared with TRBD1. CDR3 size: 14 residues. The V and J ends lost 9 bases and 2 bases, in that order; junction bases with no gene match: 8. The germline V gene has CDR1 LNHDA and CDR2 SQIVND (reference sequence). This CDR3 reads CASTSGTGTYEQYF. CDR3 DNA: TGTGCCAGCACCTCCGGGACAGGGACCTACGAGCAGTACTTC. Full variable domain (missing parts from reference TRBV19 and TRBJ2-7): DGGITQSPKYLFRKEGQNVTLSCEQNLNHDAMYWYRQDPGQGLRLIYYSQIVNDFQKGDIAEGYSVSREKKESFPLTVTSAQKNPTAFYLCASTSGTGTYEQYFGPGTRLTVT.

This clonotype appeared many times. The chain employs TRBV28 and TRBJ1-1, with 12 bases matching TRBD1. This CDR3 is 14 amino acids long. The germline V gene encodes CDR1 MDHEN and CDR2 SYDVKM. After removal of 6 bases from V and 5 bases from J, the junction contained 4 bases not matched to a gene. The CDR3 DNA sequence: TGTGCCAGCAGGGGACAGGGGGCAGGGACTGAAGCTTTCTTT. This codes for CASRGQGAGTEAFF.

This clonotype has ten or more counts. CDR3 sequence reads: CASSFGSTTTEAFF. The DNA for the CDR3 is TGTGCCAGCAGTTTCGGCTCGACAACCACTGAAGCTTTCTTT. The chain links TRBV6-5 to TRBJ1-1; the D is unclear. Per germline, CDR1 MNHEY and CDR2 SVGAGI. The CDR3 has 14 amino acids. V gave up 4 bases and J gave up 4 bases, with 13 bases separating them.

In its sample, this clonotype was seen a few times. The V call is TRBV6-1, the J call TRBJ2-2; the D is unclear. This CDR3 region has 12 residues. CDR1 and CDR2 from the germline V gene are MNHNS and SASEGT. The V gene lost 5 bases and the J gene lost 10 bases, with 11 bases spanning the gap. The CDR3 sequence: CASSRDLPELFF. For the CDR3, the DNA is TGTGCCAGCAGTAGGGATCTCCCGGAGCTGTTTTTT.

This clonotype was detected ten times or more. The chain links TRBV20-1 to TRBJ1-5, with D unresolved. The CDR3 is 12 residues long. Germline V CDR1 and CDR2: DFQATT, SNEGSKA (reference sequence). V lost 6 bases and J 0 bases, leaving 6 bases between the germline ends. The CDR3 reads CSARYSNQPQHF. The CDR3 bases are TGCAGTGCCAGATATAGCAATCAGCCCCAGCATTTT.

This clonotype was observed many times. The chain has TRBV15 and TRBJ2-7; 10 bases are shared with TRBD2. V shed 5 bases, J shed 9 bases, and the junction held 16 bases outside the gene matches. CDR3 length: 16 residues. Germline values: CDR1 LNHNV, CDR2 YYDKDF (reference sequence). CDR3 DNA: TGTGCCACCAGCTGGGGCGGACTAGCGGTTTTACGCGGGCAGTACTTC. Protein sequence: CATSWGGLAVLRGQYF.

This clonotype has ten or more counts. This chain connects TRBV20-1 to TRBJ2-1; 11 bases are shared with TRBD2. After removal of 5 bases from V and 3 bases from J, the junction contained 3 bases not matched to a gene. The CDR3 covers 14 residues. Looked up from germline, CDR1 is DFQATT and CDR2 is SNEGSKA (reference sequence). Written as DNA, the CDR3 is TGCAGTGCTCTGACTAGCGGGAACTACAATGAGCAGTTCTTC. Its protein is CSALTSGNYNEQFF.

The chain is built from TRBV7-8 and TRBJ2-7, with 8 bases identical to TRBD1. CDR3 length: 14 residues. With V trimmed by 4 bases and J by 4 bases, 6 bases remained unmatched. Germline assignment: CDR1 SGHVS and CDR2 FQNEAQ. The chain's CDR3 is CASSSGTGKYEQYF. In DNA, the CDR3 is TGTGCCAGCAGCTCCGGGACAGGAAAATACGAGCAGTACTTC.

This clonotype was observed at least ten times. The chain has TRBV6-1 and TRBJ1-2, with 10 bases aligning to TRBD1. This CDR3 contains 15 residues. With V trimmed by 6 bases and J by 5 bases, 9 bases remained unmatched. The V gene's germline CDR1 is MNHNS and CDR2 SASEGT. This chain's CDR3 is CASRLISDRGYGYTF. CDR3 in DNA: TGTGCCAGCAGGCTGATATCGGACAGGGGGTATGGCTACACCTTC.

In this sample, this clonotype turned up many times. The chain has TRBV27 and TRBJ2-2; 10 nucleotides align to TRBD1. Trimming removed 4 bases from V and 5 bases from J; junction bases left unmatched: 13. The length of the CDR3 is 18 residues. Germline lookup yields CDR1 MNHEY and CDR2 SMNVEV (reference sequence). CDR3 sequence reads: CASSWQRWDRGVTGELFF. CDR3 sequence (DNA): TGTGCCAGCAGTTGGCAAAGGTGGGACAGGGGAGTTACCGGGGAGCTGTTTTTT.

There are many counts of this clonotype. The chain is built from TRBV20-1 and TRBJ2-7; 9 nucleotides align to TRBD2. This CDR3 is 16 amino acids long. Germline V gene lookup returns CDR1 DFQATT and CDR2 SNEGSKA (reference sequence). The junction had 9 bases not matched to a gene; V was cut back by 3 bases and J by 0 bases. CDR3 sequence: CSASFGGRAVSYEQYF. Here the CDR3 DNA reads TGCAGTGCTAGTTTCGGCGGGAGGGCCGTCTCCTACGAGCAGTACTTC.

CDR3: CASSYIADTQYF. CDR3 in DNA: TGTGCCAGCAGTTACATCGCAGATACGCAGTATTTT. The chain has TRBV6-5 and TRBJ2-3; D is uncertain. The CDR3 is 12 residues long. V gave up 2 bases and J gave up 4 bases, with 4 bases separating them. Germline V gene sequence: CDR1 MNHEY, CDR2 SVGAGI.

The chain is built from TRBV6-2 or TRBV6-3 and TRBJ2-7, with D perhaps TRBD2 (6 bases). The germline gives CDR1 MNHEY, CDR2 SVGEGT. The CDR3 length is 13 residues. CDR3 sequence: CVGRDAASYEQYF. The CDR3 DNA is TGTGTAGGGCGGGACGCCGCCTCCTACGAGCAGTACTTC.

This clonotype has ten or more counts. The chain is built from TRBV6-2 or TRBV6-3 and TRBJ2-7, with D tentatively TRBD1 (6 bases). Germline V gene data show CDR1 as MNHEY and CDR2 as SVGEGT. Between the trimmed V and J ends, which lost 5 bases and 1 base, there was a span of 9 bases. The CDR3 length is 13 residues. The CDR3 DNA reads TGTGCCAGCAGTCACAGGGAATCCTACGAGCAGTACTTC. It specifies CASSHRESYEQYF.

This clonotype has at least ten counts. V and J are TRBV20-1 and TRBJ2-5; TRBD2 matches at 8 bases. The CDR3 totals 16 residues. After removal of 5 bases from V and 0 bases from J, the junction contained 11 bases not matched to a gene. Germline CDR1 and CDR2: DFQATT and SNEGSKA (reference sequence). CDR3 sequence: CSAPNLWREDQETQYF. The DNA for the CDR3 is TGCAGTGCTCCCAACCTCTGGCGGGAGGACCAAGAGACCCAGTACTTC.

This clonotype was seen at least ten times. The rearrangement uses TRBV12-3 or TRBV12-4 and TRBJ2-2; possible D gene TRBD2, 5 bases. The CDR3 contains 14 residues. Between the trimmed V and J ends, which lost 7 bases and 5 bases, there was a span of 14 bases. The DNA for the CDR3 is TGTGCCAGCACTCTCCCCGAGGGAACCGGGGAGCTGTTTTTT. As protein: CASTLPEGTGELFF.

The chain couples TRBV27 to TRBJ1-5; unclear D gene. The CDR3 is made up of 15 amino acids. The ends were cut back, 2 bases at V and 4 bases at J, with 12 bases in the middle. CDR1 is MNHEY and CDR2 is SMNVEV in the germline V gene (reference sequence). CDR3 nucleotide sequence: TGTGCCAGCAGTTTAAACCCGAGGAAGAATCAGCCCCAGCATTTT. Amino acid sequence: CASSLNPRKNQPQHF.

This clonotype was counted many times. The chain recombines TRBV6-2 or TRBV6-3 with TRBJ1-5; 7 positions match TRBD1. This CDR3 comprises 15 residues. Germline trimming cut 6 bases from V and 5 bases from J; bases unmatched to any gene: 10. In germline, CDR1 is MNHEY, CDR2 SVGEGT. The CDR3 sequence is CASSFDRDRHQPQHF. The DNA of the CDR3 is TGTGCCAGCAGCTTCGACAGGGATCGTCATCAGCCCCAGCATTTT.

This clonotype has at least ten counts. The chain has TRBV29-1 and TRBJ2-4; 7 nucleotides line up with TRBD1. The CDR3 is made up of 15 amino acids. The V segment lost 6 bases and the J segment 0 bases; nucleotides outside the gene matches: 8. Germline values: CDR1 SQVTM, CDR2 ANQGSEA. The DNA of the CDR3 is TGCAGCGTAAGGGACAGTTTGCTAGCCAAAAACATTCAGTACTTC. This codes for CSVRDSLLAKNIQYF.